This T cell receptor (beta chain) came from a study of blood T cell repertoires in COVID-19 (TCRdb year 2020). For context, the study as a whole: Collaborator samples came from the United States, Italy and Spain and covered acute and convalescent phases of COVID-19. The dataset comprised deeply sampled blood TCRbeta repertoires from subjects exposed to, actively infected with, or recovered from COVID-19. The sample metadata nearly always contained a de-identified subject ID, COVID-19 status, age in years and sex. Samples were obtained from the ongoing ImmuneRACE study (first 160 participants) and from over 1,000 subjects provided by 6 global collaborators. Where available, HLA class I and class II types were taken from metadata supplied by the sample provider and were not determined by assay-based typing. The material from the prospective study consisted of cDNA or gDNA derived from T cells, B-cell-depleted T cells, or PBMCs. A freely available public database, intended as a resource for researchers studying the immune response to SARS-CoV-2, is where the repertoires were released.

Of note for this clone: The antigen it binds to is not known. Base qualities were left out, and no much larger clone turns up one base away.

TCRbeta CDR3 regions were amplified from genomic DNA by means of the immunoSEQ Assay, a bias-controlled multiplex PCR. The study's processing was this. Within the assay, amplification of reference gene primers was used to estimate how many nucleated cells each sample contained. To quantify the absolute abundance of each unique TCRbeta CDR3 rearrangement, sequence reads were collapsed and filtered. For each sample, productive Simpson clonality was calculated as the square root of Simpson's diversity index over productive rearrangements. In TCRdb, the immuneACCESS table is reduced to in-frame sequences with V and J assigned. These tables do not hold every clone; where another copy was compared, an unresolved V gene accounts for under half, and the others remain unexplained. The V and J calls and clone size come from that table; D and trimming were worked out from the DNA. Here the sample has about 190,000 clones; about four fifths occur a single time. 3% to 3.5% of the sample comes from the top ten.

Participants in the prospective study were aged roughly 18 to 100 years, lived in under 30 United States geographic areas, and enrolled through a virtual design. Cohort assignment in the prospective study relied on participant-reported clinical history from a screening survey and a study questionnaire. Exposed participants were defined as having been in contact with someone with a PCR-confirmed or clinician-diagnosed COVID-19 case within 2 weeks of study entry. In the prospective study, mobile phlebotomists collected whole blood, serum and a nasopharyngeal or oropharyngeal swab from each participant. Participants in the prospective study had the option to provide additional blood draws and questionnaires over a 2-month period. Before DNA extraction, blood samples from the prospective study were shipped at room temperature or frozen. On the study overall, not on this receptor specifically: How much clinical and demographic metadata was included differed by source and by participant, and the metadata was provided uncurated.

The CDR3 runs 16 residues from the cysteine to the phenylalanine. The kept DNA is CDR3 alone, 48 bases in frame from the first base. A distance of 13 bases separates the germline ends of V and J, which lose 0 bases and 1 base respectively. The germline V gene sets CDR1 to SGDLS and CDR2 to YYNGEE. Sequenced: PBMCs or T cells enriched from blood (not recorded which). This receptor chain uses TRBV9 and TRBJ1-1, with no reliable assignment of the D segment. This clonotype originated in a woman between 25 and 40 years old who had been exposed to COVID-19. The CDR3 region reads CASSVGPRMANTEAFF. The DNA is as follows: TGTGCCAGCAGCGTAGGGCCCAGGATGGCGAACACTGAAGCTTTCTTT.